This T cell receptor (beta chain) came from a study of shared clonotypes between healthy human individuals. Study observations and caveats: Four donors shared about 5% of their naive CD4 clonotypes. Naive subsets usually exceeded memory subsets in estimated richness.

The protocol was immunoSEQ multiplex PCR, while the TCRdb copy is restricted to in-frame clones and leaves out a portion. The data hold some 1,100,000 clones, with roughly 74% observed a single time. With regard to this clone: The target antigen is unknown.

The CDR3 covers 14 residues. V gave up 4 bases and J gave up 5 bases; unmatched junction bases: 6. Germline assignment: CDR1 SGHTA and CDR2 FQGNSA. The chain links TRBV7-2 to TRBJ2-7; 9 bases line up with TRBD1. The clonotype was recovered from a young man in good health. Some clones in this sample may be carry-over from other donors' samples. The sample was memory CD4+ T cells from PBMCs. The subset denotes: CD45RA-negative fraction. The CDR3 here is CASSSRTGVHEQYF. The CDR3 DNA reads as TGTGCCAGCAGCTCCCGGACAGGGGTCCACGAGCAGTACTTC.